This TCR beta chain was sequenced during a study of control samples from healthy donors and cancer patients. Profiled with immunoSEQ multiplex PCR; TCRdb holds only in-frame clones, not every one. The data contain about 140,000 clones, approximately 88% of them singletons. The V gene lost 1 base and the J gene lost 6 bases, with 16 bases spanning the gap. CDR1 is LNHNV and CDR2 is YYDKDF in the germline V gene (reference sequence). This CDR3 has 16 amino acids. The rearrangement links TRBV15 to TRBJ2-1; tentatively, D is TRBD2 (5 bases). This TCR derives from a man aged 30-40 years in good health. Sequences were obtained from blood. The CDR3 loop reads CATSRVGLRVGNEQFF. In DNA, the CDR3 is TGTGCCACCAGCAGAGTGGGTCTGAGGGTGGGCAATGAGCAGTTCTTC.